A selection of T cell receptor beta chains follows, all from one sample in a study of patients and donors after allogeneic stem cell transplantation. TCRdb re-called the RT-PCR reads with MiXCR, one entry per CDR3 protein. The sample holds hundreds of thousands of distinct CDR3 sequences, more than 15% seen once. What was sequenced was blood, either unsorted or a sorted T cell fraction (not recorded which). The receptors shown here come from a human donor who was either an allogeneic HSCT recipient or a stem cell or donor lymphocyte infusion donor (not recorded which). It is not recorded whose cells these are; they may come from a transplant donor. CDR3s include the opening cysteine and the closing phenylalanine or tryptophan. The D gene is left open where the match is weak. Clone size, where shown, is once, few, many, or a class for clones that have expanded.

clone_size d_call j_call cdr3_length v_call cdr3_nt cdr3_aa
- - TRBJ2-3 11 TRBV18 TGTGCCAGCTCCCCCCTCCGGGGGAAGTATTTT CASSPLRGKYF
few - TRBJ2-1 16 TRBV20-1 TGCAGTGCCGGAAGGAGGGATGTGAAGTCCTACAATGAGCAGTTCTTC CSAGRRDVKSYNEQFF
many - TRBJ1-2 13 TRBV12-3/TRBV12-4 TGTGCCAGCAGTTTCAGGCCAGGTGGTGGCTACACCTTC CASSFRPGGGYTF
few - TRBJ2-7 14 TRBV10-3 TGTGCCATCAGTGAGGCCGCAGGGTTAAGCGAGCAGTACTTC CAISEAAGLSEQYF
- - TRBJ2-1 13 TRBV29-1 TGCAGCATCCAACGACGGGACCACAATGAGCAGTTCTTC CSIQRRDHNEQFF
- - TRBJ2-5 18 TRBV4-1 TGCGCCAGCAGCCAAGATCTGTTGGGGATTCACGGAAAAGAGACCCAGTACTTC CASSQDLLGIHGKETQYF
few TRBD1 TRBJ2-5 15 TRBV7-2 TGTGCCAGCAGCTCGAACAGGGGGTACCAAGAGACCCAGTACTTC CASSSNRGYQETQYF
- TRBD1 TRBJ1-1 13 TRBV28 TGTGCCAGCAGCCACGACAGGGAGGCTGAAGCTTTCTTT CASSHDREAEAFF
few - TRBJ1-2 17 TRBV12-3/TRBV12-4 TGTGCCAGCACCGTAACGCAGCCTAACCCTCTAGGCTATGGCTACACCTTC CASTVTQPNPLGYGYTF
- - TRBJ2-7 15 TRBV5-1 TGCGCCAGCAGCGGGTTACCGGGTCCCTCCTACGAGCAGTACTTC CASSGLPGPSYEQYF
- - TRBJ1-2 14 TRBV20-1 TGCAGTGCTAGAGATAGTGCGGGTAACTATGGCTACACCTTC CSARDSAGNYGYTF
few - TRBJ2-1 11 TRBV14 TGTGCCAGCAGCCGAAACGGGGGGCAGTTCTTC CASSRNGGQFF
few TRBD2 TRBJ2-7 15 TRBV5-5 TGTGCCAGCAGCCGAGGGACTAGCGGTCACTACGAGCAGTACTTC CASSRGTSGHYEQYF
- TRBD1 TRBJ1-1 18 TRBV10-3 TGTGCCATCAGCGGGAGGGGGACAGCGATCACCTTGAACACTGAAGCTTTCTTT CAISGRGTAITLNTEAFF
few - TRBJ1-4 12 TRBV12-3/TRBV12-4 TGTGCCAGCAGGCGGGGGGATGAAAAACTGTTTTTT CASRRGDEKLFF
once - TRBJ2-1 15 TRBV24-1 TGTGCCACCAGTGGTGGACGGCCGTTCTACAATGAGCAGTTCTTC CATSGGRPFYNEQFF
- TRBD1 TRBJ1-2 13 TRBV2 TGTGCCAGCAGCGAGACAGGGAGCTATGGCTACACCTTC CASSETGSYGYTF